This passage covers 18 T cell receptor beta chains from one sample sequenced in a study of spatial heterogeneity in lung cancer. Time point defined: sample taken at primary tumor resection. Whole RNA, which was extracted from tumor, nontumor lung tissue or frozen PBMC, was sequenced without any cell sorting. TCRdb used MiXCR to reprocess the 5' RACE reads, holding one entry per CDR3 protein. The sample lists about 5,400 distinct CDR3 sequences, 30% to 35% occurring once. This specimen was PBMCs, taken at surgery. The origin of the receptors is a female donor with early-stage non-small cell lung cancer.

A word on this clonotype: This beta chain is off target for a library built for alpha chains, so its abundance means little. The chain links TRBV5-4 to TRBJ2-3; TRBD2 agrees at 11 bases. CDR1 SGHNT and CDR2 YYREEE come from the germline V gene (reference sequence). V lost 2 bases, J lost 2 bases, and 7 bases stayed unmatched. The CDR3 has 17 residues. CDR3 protein: CASSFYNSGGATDTQYF. The DNA of the CDR3 is TGTGCCAGCAGCTTCTACAATAGCGGGGGGGCCACAGATACGCAGTATTTT. The variable domain in full, with the rest retrieved from reference TRBV5-4 and TRBJ2-3, is ETGVTQSPTHLIKTRGQQVTLRCSSQSGHNTVSWYQQALGQGPQFIFQYYREEENGRGNFPPRFSGLQFPNYSSELNVNALELDDSALYLCASSFYNSGGATDTQYFGPGTRLTVL.

With respect to this clonotype: This beta chain is an off-target read within a library intended for alpha chains, so its frequency means little. The chain is built from TRBV11-2 and TRBJ2-5, with unresolved D. The V gene's germline CDR1 is SGHAT and CDR2 FQNNGV. The CDR3 is made up of 9 amino acids. With 8 bases removed from V and 6 bases from J, the gap between germline ends came to 4 bases. In DNA form, the CDR3 reads TGTGCCAGCGGGCAGACCCAGTACTTC. Protein: CASGQTQYF.

Only one count was recorded for this clonotype. The library was prepared for alpha chains; this beta chain is a stray read, so its frequency means little. The chain has TRBV28 and TRBJ2-4; a possible D gene is TRBD1 (5 bases). CDR1 is MDHEN, CDR2 SYDVKM, per germline. Trimming cost V 10 bases and J 0 bases, with 10 bases left between them. This CDR3 has 13 residues. In DNA, the CDR3 is TGTGCCACAGCAGGGCCAGCCAAAAACATTCAGTACTTC. Its protein is CATAGPAKNIQYF.

This clonotype has only a few counts. The library was built for alpha chains, so this beta chain is an off-target read and its size means little. The chain uses TRBV10-3 and TRBJ2-1; 12 positions match TRBD2. The CDR3 covers 16 residues. The ends lost 4 bases at V and 9 bases at J; junction bases unmatched: 10. Germline V gives CDR1 ENHRY, CDR2 SYGVKD. The CDR3 is CAISVPPSGGAGEQFF. The CDR3, as DNA: TGTGCCATCAGTGTACCCCCTAGCGGGGGGGCCGGTGAGCAGTTCTTC.

A note on this clonotype: The library was built for alpha chains, so this beta chain is an off-target read and its size means little. CDR3 sequence reads: CASSLVEGAGYTF. Written as DNA, the CDR3 is TGTGCCAGCAGCTTAGTTGAGGGGGCTGGCTACACCTTC. This chain joins TRBV11-2 and TRBJ1-2; 7 bases align to TRBD1. The V gene's germline CDR1 is SGHAT and CDR2 FQNNGV. The V segment lost 1 base and the J segment 7 bases; nucleotides outside the gene matches: 3. This CDR3 region has 13 residues.

Regarding this clonotype: The library was designed around alpha chains, so this beta chain is a stray read whose abundance carries little weight. This chain joins TRBV6-2 or TRBV6-3 and TRBJ2-6; a possible D gene is TRBD1 (6 bases). The V gene's germline CDR1 is MNHEY and CDR2 SVGEGT. V was trimmed by 8 bases and J by 0 bases, leaving 11 bases between them. The CDR3 has 15 amino acids. As DNA, the CDR3 is TGTGCCAGCGCAACAGGGCCCTCTGGGGCCAACGTCCTGACTTTC. Translated, it gives CASATGPSGANVLTF.

This clonotype was counted between two and nine times. This beta chain is an off-target read within a library intended for alpha chains, so its frequency means little. The chain links TRBV6-5 to TRBJ2-4, with D unclear. CDR1 is MNHEY and CDR2 is SVGAGI in the germline V gene. Trimming stripped 0 bases from V and 5 bases from J, with 5 bases between. There are 13 residues in the CDR3. The CDR3 loop is CASSYSIENIQYF. The CDR3, as DNA: TGTGCCAGCAGTTACTCGATCGAAAACATTCAGTACTTC.

A note on this clonotype: The germline gene is not matched at one end of the junction; a read error may be the cause. This beta chain represents an off-target read in a library built for alpha chains; its size is of limited meaning. The chain recombines TRBV29-1 with TRBJ2-5; TRBD1 matches at 7 bases. The CDR3 contains 11 residues. Germline V gives CDR1 SQVTM, CDR2 ANQGSEA. The CDR3 region is CSVDSYGTVDF. The DNA of the CDR3 is TGCAGCGTTGACTCATATGGGACAGTGGACTTC.

Points on this clonotype: This beta chain came through as a stray read in a library set up for alpha chains, and its size says little. The V gene is TRBV5-1, the J gene TRBJ2-1; D unresolved. Germline assignment: CDR1 SGHRS and CDR2 YFSETQ. The CDR3 totals 11 residues. Trimming left V 1 base short and J 15 bases short, with 11 bases between. The CDR3 coding sequence is TGCGCCAGCAGCTTGTCAGGAGTGGTGTTCTTC. It is translated as CASSLSGVVFF.

Remarks on this clonotype: The library was prepared for alpha chains; this beta chain is a stray read, so its frequency means little. The CDR3 sequence: CASSQVGALHF. For the CDR3, the DNA is TGTGCCAGCAGCCAAGTAGGAGCCCTCCACTTT. This sequence joins TRBV3-1 and TRBJ1-6, with D uncertain. Trimming left V 1 base short and J 14 bases short, with 6 bases between. This CDR3 has 11 residues. The germline V gene has CDR1 LGHDT and CDR2 YNNKEL (reference sequence).

Sample share makes this clonotype medium-sized. Because this beta chain is a stray read in a library intended to capture alpha chains, its abundance should not be given much weight. V is TRBV4-2 and J is TRBJ2-1; 9 bases are a match to TRBD2. Germline-derived CDR1 and CDR2 are LGHNA and YNFKEQ. The CDR3 extends over 14 amino acids. The ends lost 1 base at V and 8 bases at J; junction bases unmatched: 3. The CDR3 DNA reads TGTGCCAGCAGCCAAGGGCCTAGCGGGGATGAGCAGTTCTTC. Its protein product is CASSQGPSGDEQFF.

Turning to this clonotype: This beta chain was picked up by a library intended for alpha chains and is off target, so its count carries little meaning. The rearrangement links TRBV28 to TRBJ2-3; 9 nucleotides line up with TRBD1. V lost 6 bases to trimming and J lost 6 bases; unmatched junction nucleotides: 7. This CDR3 has 14 amino acids. Germline V gene lookup returns CDR1 MDHEN and CDR2 SYDVKM. The CDR3 protein is CASSLQGARDTQYF. In DNA form, the CDR3 reads TGTGCCAGCAGCTTACAGGGGGCGCGTGATACGCAGTATTTT.

This clonotype counts as medium-sized. With the library built for alpha chains, this beta chain is off target and its frequency is not meaningful. The chain employs TRBV28 and TRBJ2-1; D is unclear. CDR1 and CDR2 (germline): MDHEN, SYDVKM. With 9 bases removed from V and 0 bases from J, the gap between germline ends came to 12 bases. CDR3 size: 14 residues. CDR3 amino acids: CASQKDDSYNEQFF. CDR3 nucleotides: TGTGCCAGTCAAAAGGACGACTCCTACAATGAGCAGTTCTTC.

This clonotype was seen a handful of times. With the library built for alpha chains, this beta chain is off target and its frequency is not meaningful. This sequence joins TRBV28 and TRBJ2-1, with 9 positions matching TRBD1. CDR3 length: 15 residues. CDR1 is MDHEN and CDR2 is SYDVKM in the germline V gene. Trimming at V came to 2 bases and at J to 7 bases, leaving 6 bases not matched to a gene. For the CDR3, the DNA is TGTGCCAGCAGTTTACCCCTACAGGGGGCGAATGAGCAGTTCTTC. It codes for CASSLPLQGANEQFF.

This clonotype was observed a few times. This beta chain is off target for a library built for alpha chains, so its abundance means little. Here the CDR3 reads CASSVRLAGVDTQYF. CDR3 nucleotide sequence: TGTGCCAGCAGCGTACGACTAGCGGGCGTCGACACGCAGTATTTT. The rearrangement links TRBV7-2 to TRBJ2-3; 10 bases are a match to TRBD2. CDR3 length: 15 residues. V gave up 5 bases and J gave up 9 bases; unmatched junction bases: 11. From germline, CDR1 is SGHTA and CDR2 FQGNSA.

On this clonotype itself: The library was prepared for alpha chains; this beta chain is a stray read, so its frequency means little. The chain employs TRBV28 and TRBJ2-7; D may correspond to TRBD1 or TRBD2 (5 bases each). The length of the CDR3 is 14 residues. V lost 6 bases, J lost 2 bases, and 14 bases lay in between. Germline V gives CDR1 MDHEN, CDR2 SYDVKM. CDR3 sequence reads: CASSPPGTPYEQYF. In nucleotides, the CDR3 is TGTGCCAGCAGCCCTCCCGGGACCCCCTACGAGCAGTACTTC.

This clonotype was recorded a few times. In a library made to pick up alpha chains, this beta chain is a stray read with a size that means little. The J gene is TRBJ2-7, the V gene TRBV10-3; no definite D call. The V end lost 5 bases, the J end lost 6 bases, and 11 bases lay between the germline ends. The CDR3 extends over 12 amino acids. From germline, CDR1 is ENHRY and CDR2 SYGVKD. The CDR3 bases are TGTGCCATCAGTCCCAAGGGTCCCGAGCAGTACTTC. Protein sequence: CAISPKGPEQYF.

This clonotype appeared a few times. Since the library was made to target alpha chains, this beta chain is a stray read and its abundance is not meaningful. The CDR3 reads CASSSTASGNTIYF. CDR3 nucleotide sequence: TGCGCCAGCAGCTCGACAGCCTCTGGAAACACCATATATTTT. This sequence joins TRBV5-1 and TRBJ1-3; TRBD1 is a possible D gene (5 bases). This CDR3 is built from 14 residues. CDR1 is SGHRS, CDR2 YFSETQ, per germline. V shed 3 bases and J shed 0 bases, with 7 bases lying between them.